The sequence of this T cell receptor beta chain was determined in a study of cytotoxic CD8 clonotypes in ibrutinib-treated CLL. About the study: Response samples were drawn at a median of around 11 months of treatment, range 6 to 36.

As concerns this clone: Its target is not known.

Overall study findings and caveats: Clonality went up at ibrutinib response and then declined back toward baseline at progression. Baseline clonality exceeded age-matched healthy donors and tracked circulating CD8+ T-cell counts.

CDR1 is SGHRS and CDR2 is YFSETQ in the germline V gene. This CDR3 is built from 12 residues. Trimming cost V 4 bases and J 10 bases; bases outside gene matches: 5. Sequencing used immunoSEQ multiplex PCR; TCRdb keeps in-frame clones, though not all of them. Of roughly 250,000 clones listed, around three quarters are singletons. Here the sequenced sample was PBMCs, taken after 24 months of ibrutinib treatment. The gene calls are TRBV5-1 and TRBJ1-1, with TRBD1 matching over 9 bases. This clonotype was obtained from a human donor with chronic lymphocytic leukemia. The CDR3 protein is CASSPQGAGAFF. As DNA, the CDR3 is TGCGCCAGCAGCCCACAGGGGGCGGGAGCTTTCTTT.